The T cell receptor beta chain described here comes from a study of blood T cell repertoires in COVID-19. The wider study: Samples taken during acute and convalescent COVID-19 were collected in the United States, Italy and Spain. The analysed material was cDNA or gDNA that came from T cells, B-cell-depleted T cells, or PBMCs.

V lost 4 bases to trimming and J lost 10 bases; unmatched junction nucleotides: 10. CDR3 size: 14 residues. Germline CDR1 is MGHDK and CDR2 is SYGVNS. In the authors' methods: Amplification with reference gene primers provided the estimates of nucleated cell counts. Clones were read by immunoSEQ multiplex PCR, and TCRdb kept only the in-frame ones, dropping some. That table furnishes V, J and clone size, whereas the DNA furnished D and trimming. Of tens of thousands of clones listed, roughly 89% are singletons. Patients of the Seattle cohort, enrolled during active infection, were followed longitudinally. This clone was detected only a few times.

This TCR came from a man aged 40-49 years with COVID-19, enrolled during active disease. The sequenced material came from peripheral blood. V usage is TRBV25-1 and J usage is TRBJ1-2; 9 bases are shared with TRBD1. DNA for the CDR3: TGTGCCAGCAGTGGGCGTCGGGACAGGGTAACCTACACCTTC. Amino acid sequence: CASSGRRDRVTYTF.